This T cell receptor beta chain was captured in a study of technical replicates of blood from a few donors. The CDR3 runs to 14 residues. Trimming removed 5 bases from V and 5 bases from J; junction bases left unmatched: 9. CDR1 and CDR2 (germline): MNHEY, SVGAGI. The assay was immunoSEQ multiplex PCR, and TCRdb's table has in-frame clones only and misses some. The sample contains some 79,000 clones, 90% to 95% of which appear only once. Source material: T cells isolated from PBMCs. This TCR was sampled from a human donor in good health. The rearrangement uses TRBV6-5 and TRBJ2-7, with 7 bases that match TRBD1. The CDR3 is CASSTRQGSHEQYF. CDR3 nucleotides: TGTGCCAGCAGTACTCGACAGGGATCCCACGAGCAGTACTTC.